Following are 4 T cell receptor beta chains from one sample sequenced in a study of Tregs in tolerant kidney transplant recipients. The nonmyeloablative bone marrow transplants came from related graft donors, with transient mixed chimerism. Profiled with immunoSEQ multiplex PCR; TCRdb holds only in-frame clones, not every one. The sample has roughly 50,000 clones, more than 70% seen once. Sequencing used CD8+ T cells from blood (PBMCs), obtained 12 months after the transplant. Source of these receptors: a human patient who received a combined kidney and bone marrow transplant. Some of the T cells may derive from the graft donor.

A word on this clone: Other DNA sequences from this sample encode an identical CDR3 as well. The chain recombines TRBV19 with TRBJ1-6, with D possibly TRBD1 on 6 matching bases. CDR1 and CDR2 (germline): LNHDA, SQIVND (reference sequence). V was shortened by 8 bases and J by 6 bases, with 14 bases between the two germline ends. There are 14 residues in the CDR3. CDR3 residues: CASQGRFGNSPLHF. CDR3 DNA: TGTGCCAGTCAGGGGCGGTTTGGTAATTCACCCCTCCACTTT.

The CDR3 protein is CASSYGMGQGAAFF. CDR3 bases: TGTGCCAGCAGTTACGGAATGGGACAGGGGGCAGCTTTCTTT. The gene calls are TRBV6-5 and TRBJ1-1; 12 bases line up with TRBD1. Germline lookup yields CDR1 MNHEY and CDR2 SVGAGI. There are 14 residues in the CDR3. J was trimmed by 10 bases and V by 2 bases; bases with no gene match: 5.

This chain connects TRBV7-8 to TRBJ2-7; 8 bases are shared with TRBD1. The germline gives CDR1 SGHVS, CDR2 FQNEAQ. This CDR3 has 15 amino acids. V was pared by 4 bases and J by 3 bases, with 8 bases of the junction left unmatched. The CDR3 DNA follows: TGTGCCAGCAGCTCAAGACAGGGGATAATCTACGAGCAGTACTTC. Encoded protein: CASSSRQGIIYEQYF.

The rearrangement joins TRBV27 to TRBJ2-1, with 10 bases matching TRBD2. The CDR3 has 15 amino acids. Trimming cost V 2 bases and J 9 bases; bases outside gene matches: 7. In germline, CDR1 is MNHEY, CDR2 SMNVEV (reference sequence). The CDR3 loop is CASSLTLAGVSEQFF. The CDR3 bases are TGTGCCAGCAGTTTAACCCTAGCGGGAGTATCTGAGCAGTTCTTC.